This T cell receptor beta chain appears in the sequencing data of a study of PD-1 blockade in classical Hodgkin lymphoma. Whole-study findings and limits: Complete responders entered with baseline diversity on par with newly diagnosed patients, the results showed. It was CD4+ TCR diversity, not CD8+, that rose significantly by C4D1.

Time point: cycle 4 day 1 (C4D1), after five to seven weeks of nivolumab. Patients all relapsed after autologous stem cell transplantation, and there was variation in brentuximab vedotin exposure. The table came from immunoSEQ multiplex PCR; TCRdb's copy has only in-frame clones and leaves some out. The data show 8,000 or so clones, about 84% seen once. CDR3 length equals 17 residues. Losses at the gene ends were 3 bases for V and 7 bases for J; bases not matched to a gene: 13. Per the germline V gene, CDR1 is SGDLS and CDR2 is YYNGEE. Comment on this clone: Its antigen remains unidentified.

The material sequenced was peripheral blood mononuclear cells (PBMCs), taken before the fourth cycle of nivolumab. The chain carries TRBV9 and TRBJ1-2; 12 positions match TRBD1. The TCR sequence derives from a human donor with classical Hodgkin lymphoma. The CDR3 loop reads CASSGAGTGGLYGGYTF. CDR3 nucleotides: TGTGCCAGCAGCGGCGCCGGGACAGGGGGCCTCTATGGTGGCTACACCTTC.